This entry lists 25 T cell receptor beta chains sequenced from one sample in a study of blood T cells in healthy people across ages. Alongside a J-beta primer mix, a sample-barcoded 5' primer served in a second PCR lasting 7 to 11 cycles. TCRdb recomputed calls from the 5' RACE reads with MiXCR, one row per CDR3 protein. Of about 1.8 million distinct CDR3 sequences detected, around 50% appear once; the ten largest clones hold around 2.1%. Sequencing input: blood. These receptors were taken from a woman aged 40 to 50 in good health.

This clonotype showed up just a few times. The J gene is TRBJ2-2, the V gene TRBV20-1; TRBD2 matches 12 bases. The CDR3 totals 15 residues. Germline V gene lookup returns CDR1 DFQATT and CDR2 SNEGSKA (reference sequence). The ends lost 5 bases at V and 7 bases at J; junction bases unmatched: 8. The CDR3 bases are TGCAGTGCTCTAGCGGGGGGGCGGCATGGCGGGGAGCTGTTTTTT. Protein: CSALAGGRHGGELFF.

V and J are TRBV7-2 and TRBJ1-2; possible D gene TRBD1, 6 bases. Germline values: CDR1 SGHTA, CDR2 FQGNSA. CDR3 length: 15 amino acids. With 1 base removed from V and 7 bases from J, the gap between germline ends came to 16 bases. DNA of the CDR3: TGTGCCAGCAGCTTAGATTTGCGGACAGTGGGTGGCTACACCTTC. Amino acid sequence: CASSLDLRTVGGYTF.

The chain employs TRBV20-1 and TRBJ2-1; 14 bases match TRBD2. Germline V gene sequence: CDR1 DFQATT, CDR2 SNEGSKA (reference sequence). CDR3 size: 15 residues. Trimming at V came to 3 bases and at J to 7 bases, leaving 5 bases not matched to a gene. CDR3 protein: CSASGGLAGENEQFF. CDR3 sequence (DNA): TGCAGTGCTAGTGGGGGACTAGCGGGGGAGAATGAGCAGTTCTTC.

The chain carries TRBV3-1 and TRBJ1-2; 7 bases agree with TRBD1. This CDR3 comprises 14 residues. Trimming removed 8 bases from V and 0 bases from J; junction bases left unmatched: 6. The V gene's germline CDR1 is LGHDT and CDR2 YNNKEL (reference sequence). DNA for the CDR3: TGTGCCAGCGGAAGGGGACAGACTAACTATGGCTACACCTTC. This translates into CASGRGQTNYGYTF.

V is TRBV4-3 and J is TRBJ2-7, with D possibly TRBD2 on 5 matching bases. CDR1 is LGHNA and CDR2 is YSLEER in the germline V gene. The CDR3 length is 16 residues. Deletions cut 0 bases from V and 2 bases from J, with 14 bases between. CDR3 protein: CASSQEGGRSAYEQYF. Here the CDR3 DNA reads TGCGCCAGCAGCCAAGAAGGAGGCAGGAGTGCCTACGAGCAGTACTTC.

This clonotype has a handful of counts. The chain has TRBV20-1 and TRBJ1-2; D is uncertain. Germline V gene data show CDR1 as DFQATT and CDR2 as SNEGSKA (reference sequence). This CDR3 has 12 amino acids. CDR3 sequence reads: CSLPRASIGYTF. CDR3 bases: TGCAGCCTTCCAAGGGCTTCTATCGGCTACACCTTC.

This clonotype was found a few times. The chain carries TRBV5-1 and TRBJ2-1; D tentatively reads TRBD1 or TRBD2 (5 bases each). Trimming took 4 bases from V and 9 from J, leaving 20 bases between them. Germline CDR1 and CDR2: SGHRS and YFSETQ. CDR3 length: 15 residues. The CDR3 protein is CASSPEWVGEVEQFF. Written as DNA, the CDR3 is TGCGCCAGCAGCCCCGAGTGGGTGGGGGAAGTTGAGCAGTTCTTC.

V is TRBV6-2 or TRBV6-3 and J is TRBJ2-7, with D perhaps TRBD1 or TRBD2 (5 bases each). Germline CDR1 and CDR2: MNHEY and SVGEGT. Trimming took off 4 bases at V and 4 bases at J, with 14 bases between the two ends. The CDR3 runs 14 residues. The CDR3 region has the DNA TGTGCCAGCAGTTTGGGACGGGTACTTTACGAGCAGTACTTC. It is translated as CASSLGRVLYEQYF.

This chain joins TRBV29-1 and TRBJ2-4; tentatively, D is TRBD2 (6 bases). This CDR3 region has 14 residues. V lost 6 bases to trimming and J lost 0 bases, with 12 bases between them. The germline CDR1 and CDR2 sequences are SQVTM and ANQGSEA. CDR3: CSVVSGLAKNIQYF. CDR3 coding DNA: TGCAGCGTCGTTAGCGGACTAGCCAAAAACATTCAGTACTTC.

This chain connects TRBV6-5 to TRBJ2-7; D is tentatively TRBD1 or TRBD2 (5 bases each). Germline CDR1 and CDR2: MNHEY and SVGAGI. The CDR3 loop spans 12 amino acids. Here the CDR3 reads CAAGTPTYEQYF. CDR3 coding DNA: TGTGCAGCAGGGACGCCAACCTACGAGCAGTACTTC.

This clonotype was detected a few times. The chain carries TRBV7-9 and TRBJ2-7; D possibly uses TRBD1 or TRBD2 (5 bases each). The CDR3 covers 15 residues. V lost 0 bases and J 1 base, leaving 10 bases between the germline ends. Germline V lookup: CDR1 SEHNR, CDR2 FQNEAQ (reference sequence). The CDR3, as DNA: TGTGCCAGCAGCTTAGCCGGGACCGAATCCTACGAGCAGTACTTC. This gives the protein CASSLAGTESYEQYF.

The table lists this clonotype with a few counts. The chain links TRBV27 to TRBJ1-1; D possibly corresponds to TRBD1 (6 bases). Trimming removed 5 bases at V and 2 bases at J, with 12 bases between. Germline V lookup: CDR1 MNHEY, CDR2 SMNVEV (reference sequence). The CDR3 sequence is 14 residues long. The CDR3 spells CASSKGGTNTEAFF. CDR3 in DNA: TGTGCCAGCAGTAAAGGGGGGACCAACACTGAAGCTTTCTTT.

The rearrangement joins TRBV5-6 to TRBJ1-2; TRBD1 matches at 7 bases. The V segment lost 4 bases and the J segment 1 base; nucleotides outside the gene matches: 13. Germline CDR1 is SGHDT and CDR2 is YYEEEE. This CDR3 contains 17 residues. The CDR3 coding sequence is TGTGCCAGCAGCCCTCGGGGAATGGGACAGTTTAACTATGGCTACACCTTC. This codes for CASSPRGMGQFNYGYTF.

The chain combines TRBV9 with TRBJ2-2; D could derive from TRBD1 or TRBD2 (5 bases each). Trimming stripped 3 bases from V and 4 bases from J, with 13 bases between. CDR1 and CDR2 from the germline V gene are SGDLS and YYNGEE. CDR3 length: 15 residues. Here the CDR3 reads CASSGGDGSTGELFF. The CDR3 DNA reads TGTGCCAGCAGCGGAGGGGACGGATCCACCGGGGAGCTGTTTTTT.

This clonotype has at least ten counts. The J gene is TRBJ2-1, the V gene TRBV7-9; D possibly corresponds to TRBD2 (6 bases). This CDR3 has 17 amino acids. CDR1 and CDR2 (germline): SEHNR, FQNEAQ (reference sequence). With 5 bases removed from V and 4 bases from J, the gap between germline ends came to 21 bases. The CDR3 sequence: CASSAPLGGEPYNEQFF. The DNA of the CDR3 is TGTGCCAGCAGCGCCCCCCTGGGCGGGGAGCCTTACAATGAGCAGTTCTTC.

V and J are TRBV6-5 and TRBJ1-2; perhaps TRBD1 as D (5 bases). Trimming left V 10 bases short and J 6 bases short, with 18 bases between. The germline V gene has CDR1 MNHEY and CDR2 SVGAGI. The CDR3 loop spans 13 amino acids. The CDR3 DNA follows: TGTGCCACCACAGGAGTGGGGCACGATGGCTACACCTTC. It specifies CATTGVGHDGYTF.

The chain employs TRBV5-1 and TRBJ2-1; tentatively, D is TRBD2 (7 bases). V lost 7 bases, J lost 4 bases, and 15 bases lay in between. This CDR3 is built from 14 residues. Germline CDR1 and CDR2: SGHRS and YFSETQ. CDR3 sequence: CASGGASGYNEQFF. CDR3 DNA: TGCGCCAGCGGGGGGGCTAGCGGTTACAATGAGCAGTTCTTC.

The gene calls are TRBV3-1 and TRBJ2-3, with a tentative D call TRBD2 (6 bases). Germline V gene data show CDR1 as LGHDT and CDR2 as YNNKEL (reference sequence). CDR3 size: 15 residues. Trimming removed 10 bases at V and 4 bases at J, with 21 bases between. CDR3 nucleotides: TGTGCCACCTCACAACACAGTAGCGGTGCAGATACGCAGTATTTT. Its translation is CATSQHSSGADTQYF.

As regards this clonotype: Compared with germline, one end of the junction differs, possibly owing to a read error. This chain joins TRBV24-1 and TRBJ2-1, with D possibly matching TRBD2 (5 bases). This CDR3 has 14 amino acids. From germline, CDR1 is KGHDR and CDR2 SFDVKD. The CDR3 DNA follows: TGTGCCACCTCGCGGGCGGACCTCTACAATGAACAGTTCTTC. It translates to CATSRADLYNEQFF.

The V gene is TRBV20-1, the J gene TRBJ1-2; perhaps TRBD1 as D (6 bases). The CDR3 covers 13 residues. V was cut by 3 bases and J by 8 bases, with 16 bases left in between. Germline values: CDR1 DFQATT, CDR2 SNEGSKA (reference sequence). The CDR3 DNA sequence: TGCAGTGCTAGTATCGGGCAGGGGCAAGGCTACACCTTC. Its translation is CSASIGQGQGYTF.

To note about this clonotype: A read error may explain this, as a much larger clone is one base away. The chain employs TRBV5-6 and TRBJ1-2; 7 bases map to TRBD1. The CDR3 covers 13 residues. Germline CDR1 is SGHDT and CDR2 is YYEEEE. J was trimmed by 3 bases and V by 3 bases; bases with no gene match: 2. DNA for the CDR3: TGTGCCAGCAGCTCGACAGGGCACTATGGCTACACCTTC. Translation: CASSSTGHYGYTF.

The chain combines TRBV12-3 or TRBV12-4 with TRBJ2-4; maybe TRBD2 (6 bases). With 7 bases removed from V and 0 bases from J, the gap between germline ends came to 13 bases. The CDR3 extends over 15 amino acids. The CDR3 sequence is CASNPGDGAKNIQYF. In DNA form, the CDR3 reads TGTGCCAGCAACCCGGGGGACGGAGCCAAAAACATTCAGTACTTC.

In DNA form, the CDR3 reads TGTGCCAGCAATAGCGGGTTCTCCTACAATGAGCAGTACTTC. Residues: CASNSGFSYNEQYF. V gene TRBV25-1 combines with J gene TRBJ2-1; 7 nucleotides agree with TRBD2. The J call is in doubt because the DNA end fits TRBJ2-7 better. The V gene's germline CDR1 is MGHDK and CDR2 SYGVNS. This CDR3 comprises 14 residues.

The gene calls are TRBV6-2 or TRBV6-3 and TRBJ1-2; 8 nucleotides match TRBD1. Germline loops: CDR1 MNHEY, CDR2 SVGEGT. Trimming at V came to 4 bases and at J to 6 bases, leaving 7 bases not matched to a gene. The CDR3 loop spans 14 amino acids. The DNA for the CDR3 is TGTGCCAGCAGTTTGAACCAGGGGGCGGATGGCTACACCTTC. Translation: CASSLNQGADGYTF.

In its sample, this clonotype was seen a few times. The rearrangement joins TRBV7-2 to TRBJ2-1, with 8 bases matching TRBD2. With V trimmed by 1 base and J by 9 bases, 17 bases remained unmatched. In germline, CDR1 is SGHTA, CDR2 FQGNSA. CDR3 length: 18 residues. The CDR3 protein is CASSLVSESKRGSGEQFF. The DNA for the CDR3 is TGTGCCAGCAGCTTAGTTTCCGAGTCCAAGCGGGGGTCGGGTGAGCAGTTCTTC.